A single sample gave rise to the 21 T cell receptor beta chains below, sequenced in a study of chemoradiotherapy in HPV16-positive cancers. Profiling relied on immunoSEQ multiplex PCR, and the TCRdb table lists in-frame clones only, not all of them. The sample records 3,500 to 5,000 clones, around 73% being singletons. The starting material was tumor tissue, obtained from a patient who underwent chemoradiotherapy. The source of these receptors is a human donor with HPV-associated anogenital cancer.

CDR3 residues: CASQRTGEAEAFF. The DNA for the CDR3 is TGTGCCAGTCAGCGGACGGGGGAGGCTGAAGCTTTCTTT. The chain joins TRBV7-9 to TRBJ1-1, with D possibly matching TRBD1 (5 bases). The CDR3 spans 13 residues. V was shortened by 9 bases and J by 6 bases, with 17 bases between the two germline ends. CDR1 is SEHNR, CDR2 FQNEAQ, per germline (reference sequence).

The chain links TRBV7-9 to TRBJ1-3; perhaps TRBD1 as D (6 bases). The V gene's germline CDR1 is SEHNR and CDR2 FQNEAQ (reference sequence). Trimming stripped 7 bases from V and 3 bases from J, with 16 bases between. CDR3 length equals 15 residues. The CDR3 spells CASTPRGRDGNTIYF. CDR3 nucleotide sequence: TGTGCCAGCACCCCGAGGGGGAGAGATGGAAACACCATATATTTT.

This chain links TRBV10-1 with TRBJ2-2; D gene uncertain. The CDR3 has 11 amino acids. Germline values: CDR1 WNHNN, CDR2 SYGVQD (reference sequence). Trimming took off 2 bases at V and 5 bases at J, with 0 bases between the two ends. CDR3 in DNA: TGCGCCAGCAGTGAGACCGGGGAGCTGTTTTTT. As protein: CASSETGELFF.

Of note for this clone: This specimen includes other DNA sequences encoding the same CDR3. V and J are TRBV4-1 and TRBJ1-3; D is undetermined. The V gene lost 0 bases and the J gene lost 0 bases, with 9 bases spanning the gap. This CDR3 spans 16 amino acids. The germline V gene has CDR1 MGHRA and CDR2 YSYEKL. The DNA of the CDR3 is TGCGCCAGCAGCCAAGAAGGGCCGCCCTCTGGAAACACCATATATTTT. This gives the protein CASSQEGPPSGNTIYF.

The rearrangement uses TRBV5-1 and TRBJ1-4; 9 nucleotides agree with TRBD1. The V and J ends lost 0 bases and 6 bases, in that order; junction bases with no gene match: 3. CDR1 is SGHRS, CDR2 YFSETQ, per germline. This CDR3 is built from 15 residues. This CDR3 reads CASSLEGTGHEKLFF. The CDR3 nucleotides are TGCGCCAGCAGCTTGGAGGGGACAGGGCATGAAAAACTGTTTTTT.

The chain links TRBV5-3 to TRBJ2-3, with 12 bases identical to TRBD2. TRBV5-3 is an ORF; its function is uncertain. The length of the CDR3 is 18 residues. The J segment lost 2 bases and the V segment lost 4 bases, leaving 11 bases of the junction unmatched. This CDR3 reads CARSPRLAGAPVTDTQYF. CDR3 sequence (DNA): TGTGCCAGAAGCCCCCGACTAGCGGGAGCCCCAGTCACAGATACGCAGTATTTT.

The chain is built from TRBV27 and TRBJ2-3; TRBD2 matches 10 bases. Germline V gene data show CDR1 as MNHEY and CDR2 as SMNVEV (reference sequence). V shed 5 bases, J shed 4 bases, and the junction held 9 bases outside the gene matches. The CDR3 contains 16 residues. The CDR3 DNA follows: TGTGCCAGCAGTCCCGGGTGGAGCGGGGGGGCAGATACGCAGTATTTT. Its protein product is CASSPGWSGGADTQYF.

This sequence joins TRBV6-6 and TRBJ1-1, with 8 bases aligning to TRBD1. V lost 7 bases, J lost 3 bases, and 7 bases stayed unmatched. This CDR3 has 14 amino acids. CDR1 MNHNY and CDR2 SVGAGI come from the germline V gene (reference sequence). The CDR3 DNA sequence: TGTGCCAGCACGAAGACAGGGGCGGACACTGAAGCTTTCTTT. Translation gives CASTKTGADTEAFF.

The table lists this clone with a few counts. The chain uses TRBV6-1 and TRBJ1-3; D gene uncertain. Germline V gives CDR1 MNHNS, CDR2 SASEGT. The CDR3 is 15 residues long. Trimming pared 4 bases from V and 0 bases from J, leaving 10 bases between. DNA of the CDR3: TGTGCCAGCAGTGCCTGGGTTAGCTCTGGAAACACCATATATTTT. It encodes CASSAWVSSGNTIYF.

This clone was counted between two and nine times. The chain joins TRBV11-3 to TRBJ2-7; 11 bases are a match to TRBD2. Trimming cost V 5 bases and J 2 bases; bases outside gene matches: 5. Germline V gene data show CDR1 as SGHNT and CDR2 as YENEEA. This CDR3 is 15 amino acids long. CDR3 nucleotide sequence: TGTGCCAGCAGCCATACTAGCGGGAGTCCCTACGAGCAGTACTTC. As protein: CASSHTSGSPYEQYF.

The chain carries TRBV6-1 and TRBJ1-2; no clear D. V dropped 7 bases and J dropped 5 bases, with 14 bases sitting between them. Germline CDR1 and CDR2: MNHNS and SASEGT. This CDR3 has 13 residues. The CDR3 protein is CASKEGIGYGYTF. CDR3 sequence (DNA): TGTGCCAGCAAAGAAGGGATCGGTTATGGCTACACCTTC.

V gene TRBV2 combines with J gene TRBJ2-3; 13 bases match TRBD2. CDR3 length: 19 amino acids. The germline CDR1 and CDR2 sequences are SNHLY and FYNNEI. The trim removed 2 bases at V and 8 bases at J, leaving 16 bases unmatched. The CDR3 sequence: CASSEKSLGLAGVLITQYF. The CDR3 nucleotides are TGTGCCAGCAGTGAAAAATCGCTAGGACTAGCGGGAGTTTTGATTACGCAGTATTTT.

The sample holds one count of this clone. The V and J genes are TRBV6-1 and TRBJ2-3; no clear D gene. The V gene lost 7 bases and the J gene lost 5 bases, with 7 bases spanning the gap. CDR3 size: 11 residues. Germline lookup yields CDR1 MNHNS and CDR2 SASEGT. This CDR3 is CASTGRDTQYF. CDR3 in DNA: TGTGCCAGCACCGGTAGAGATACGCAGTATTTT.

V and J are TRBV6-1 and TRBJ2-7, with TRBD1 matching over 7 bases. CDR1 is MNHNS, CDR2 SASEGT, per germline. J was trimmed by 0 bases and V by 9 bases; bases with no gene match: 5. The CDR3 consists of 13 residues. The CDR3 DNA reads TGTGCCAGTGACAGGGAGCTCTCCTACGAGCAGTACTTC. Its translation: CASDRELSYEQYF.

The chain carries TRBV6-4 and TRBJ2-4; D is unresolved. Germline V gives CDR1 MRHNA, CDR2 SNTAGT. The CDR3 extends over 15 amino acids. Trimming took 10 bases from V and 3 from J, leaving 19 bases between them. CDR3: CANNRAGKFKNIQYF. The CDR3 bases are TGTGCCAATAACAGAGCAGGAAAGTTCAAAAACATTCAGTACTTC.

This clone was counted between two and nine times. V and J are TRBV9 and TRBJ2-7; TRBD2 matches 8 bases. The germline V gene has CDR1 SGDLS and CDR2 YYNGEE. V shed 0 bases and J 5 bases; nucleotides not matched to a gene: 7. The CDR3 spans 15 residues. The CDR3 is CASSVGGSGANEQYF. The DNA for the CDR3 is TGTGCCAGCAGCGTAGGAGGTAGCGGGGCTAACGAGCAGTACTTC. The whole variable domain, remainder taken from reference TRBV9 and TRBJ2-7, is DSGVTQTPKHLITATGQRVTLRCSPRSGDLSVYWYQQSLDQGLQFLIQYYNGEERAKGNILERFSAQQFPDLHSELNLSSLELGDSALYFCASSVGGSGANEQYFGPGTRLTVT.

V and J are TRBV25-1 and TRBJ2-5, with D possibly matching TRBD1 (5 bases). Deletions cut 8 bases from V and 5 bases from J, with 18 bases between. The CDR3 spans 14 residues. The germline gives CDR1 MGHDK, CDR2 SYGVNS. The CDR3 protein is CASSAGKGPETQYF. In DNA, the CDR3 is TGTGCCAGCTCTGCAGGGAAGGGGCCCGAGACCCAGTACTTC.

V and J are TRBV5-1 and TRBJ2-7; the match to TRBD1 covers 8 bases. This CDR3 is 13 amino acids long. CDR1 and CDR2 from the germline V gene are SGHRS and YFSETQ. Trimming removed 4 bases from V and 4 bases from J; junction bases left unmatched: 4. The CDR3 loop reads CASSRTGWYEQYF. The CDR3 bases are TGCGCCAGCAGCCGGACAGGGTGGTACGAGCAGTACTTC.

V and J are TRBV5-1 and TRBJ2-3; TRBD2 matches 8 bases. In germline, CDR1 is SGHRS, CDR2 YFSETQ. V trimming: 5 bases; J trimming: 6 bases; junction bases outside the gene matches: 11. The CDR3 is 15 amino acids. The CDR3: CASRYYGGAPDTQYF. DNA of the CDR3: TGCGCCAGCAGGTATTACGGGGGGGCCCCCGATACGCAGTATTTT.

The chain combines TRBV9 with TRBJ1-4; tentative D call: TRBD1 (6 bases). This CDR3 is 14 amino acids long. Trimming cost V 3 bases and J 8 bases, with 14 bases left between them. The germline gives CDR1 SGDLS, CDR2 YYNGEE. CDR3 coding DNA: TGTGCCAGCAGCGCCCGATTAACAGGGGAAAAACTGTTTTTT. It specifies CASSARLTGEKLFF.

This chain joins TRBV28 and TRBJ2-7, with D perhaps TRBD1 (6 bases). Germline V gene sequence: CDR1 MDHEN, CDR2 SYDVKM. V lost 10 bases, J lost 0 bases, and 22 bases lay in between. This CDR3 is built from 16 residues. The DNA for the CDR3 is TGTGCCACCGGGCTCAGAAGTGGGGGCTTCTCCTACGAGCAGTACTTC. Residues: CATGLRSGGFSYEQYF. The whole variable domain, filled in from reference TRBV28 and TRBJ2-7, reads DVKVTQSSRYLVKRTGEKVFLECVQDMDHENMFWYRQDPGLGLRLIYFSYDVKMKEKGDIPEGYSVSREKKERFSLILESASTNQTSMYLCATGLRSGGFSYEQYFGPGTRLTVT.